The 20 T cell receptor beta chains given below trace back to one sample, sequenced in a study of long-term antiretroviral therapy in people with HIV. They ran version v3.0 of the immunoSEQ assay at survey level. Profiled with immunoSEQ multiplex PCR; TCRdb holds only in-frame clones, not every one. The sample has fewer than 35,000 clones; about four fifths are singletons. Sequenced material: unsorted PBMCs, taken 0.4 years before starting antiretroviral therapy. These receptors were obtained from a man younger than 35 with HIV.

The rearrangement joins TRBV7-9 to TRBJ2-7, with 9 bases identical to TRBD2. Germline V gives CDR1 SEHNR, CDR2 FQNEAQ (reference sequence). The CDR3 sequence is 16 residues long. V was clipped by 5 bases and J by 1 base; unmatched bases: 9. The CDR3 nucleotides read TGTGCCAGCAGCCCAAGCCTAGCGGGATGGTCCTACGAGCAGTACTTC. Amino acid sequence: CASSPSLAGWSYEQYF. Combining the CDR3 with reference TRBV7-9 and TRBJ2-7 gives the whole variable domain DTGVSQNPRHKITKRGQNVTFRCDPISEHNRLYWYRQTLGQGPEFLTYFQNEAQLEKSRLLSDRFSAERPKGSFSTLEIQRTEQGDSAMYLCASSPSLAGWSYEQYFGPGTRLTVT.

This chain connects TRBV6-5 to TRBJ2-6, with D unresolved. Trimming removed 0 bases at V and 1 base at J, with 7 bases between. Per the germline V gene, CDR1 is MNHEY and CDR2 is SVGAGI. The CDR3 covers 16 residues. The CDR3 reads CASSYSVGSGANVLTF. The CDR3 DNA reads TGTGCCAGCAGTTACTCGGTAGGATCTGGGGCCAACGTCCTGACTTTC.

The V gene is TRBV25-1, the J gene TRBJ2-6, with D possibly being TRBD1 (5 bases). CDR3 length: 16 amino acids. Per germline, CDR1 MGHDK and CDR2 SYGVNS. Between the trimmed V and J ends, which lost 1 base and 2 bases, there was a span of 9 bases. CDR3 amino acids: CASSEWGIPGANVLTF. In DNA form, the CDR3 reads TGTGCCAGCAGTGAATGGGGCATCCCTGGGGCCAACGTCCTGACTTTC.

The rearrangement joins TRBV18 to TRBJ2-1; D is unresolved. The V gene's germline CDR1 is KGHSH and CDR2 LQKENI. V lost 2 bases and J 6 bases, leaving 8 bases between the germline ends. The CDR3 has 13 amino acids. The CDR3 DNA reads TGTGCCAGCTCACCAGAGAGATCCAATGAGCAGTTCTTC. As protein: CASSPERSNEQFF.

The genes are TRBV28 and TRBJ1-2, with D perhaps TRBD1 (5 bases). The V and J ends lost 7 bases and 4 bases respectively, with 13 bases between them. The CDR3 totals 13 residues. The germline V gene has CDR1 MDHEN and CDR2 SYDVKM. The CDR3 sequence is CASKRGFGYGYTF. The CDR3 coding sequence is TGTGCCAGCAAACGGGGCTTCGGCTATGGCTACACCTTC.

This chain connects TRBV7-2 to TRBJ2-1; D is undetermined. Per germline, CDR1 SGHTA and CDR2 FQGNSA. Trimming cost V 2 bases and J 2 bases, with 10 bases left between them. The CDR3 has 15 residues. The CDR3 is CASSLSQWAYNEQFF. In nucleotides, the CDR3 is TGTGCCAGCAGCTTAAGTCAATGGGCCTACAATGAGCAGTTCTTC.

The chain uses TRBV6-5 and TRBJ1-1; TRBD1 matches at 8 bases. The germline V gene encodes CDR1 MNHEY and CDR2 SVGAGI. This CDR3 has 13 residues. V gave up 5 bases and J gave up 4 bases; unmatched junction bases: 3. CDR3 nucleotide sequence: TGTGCCAGCAGTACTACAGGGGGCACTGAAGCTTTCTTT. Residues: CASSTTGGTEAFF.

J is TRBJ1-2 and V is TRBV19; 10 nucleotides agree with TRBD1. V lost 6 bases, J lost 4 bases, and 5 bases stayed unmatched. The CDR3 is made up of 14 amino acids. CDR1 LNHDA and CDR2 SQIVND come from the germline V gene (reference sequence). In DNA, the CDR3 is TGTGCCAGTAGCCGACAGGGGGCGGCCTATGGCTACACCTTC. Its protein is CASSRQGAAYGYTF.

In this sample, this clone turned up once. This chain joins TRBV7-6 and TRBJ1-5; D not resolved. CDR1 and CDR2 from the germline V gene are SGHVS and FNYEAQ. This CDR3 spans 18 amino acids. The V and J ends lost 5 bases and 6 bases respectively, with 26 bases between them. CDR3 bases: TGTGCCAGCAGCCCTTTATTAGGGCGTACTGTAGAAGGTCAGCCCCAGCATTTT. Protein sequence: CASSPLLGRTVEGQPQHF.

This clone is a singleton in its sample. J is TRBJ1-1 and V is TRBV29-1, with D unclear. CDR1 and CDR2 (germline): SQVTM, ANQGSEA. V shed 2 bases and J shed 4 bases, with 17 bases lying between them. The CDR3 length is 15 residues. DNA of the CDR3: TGCAGCGTTGAACGATTCACATTTCGGGGCACTGAAGCTTTCTTT. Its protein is CSVERFTFRGTEAFF.

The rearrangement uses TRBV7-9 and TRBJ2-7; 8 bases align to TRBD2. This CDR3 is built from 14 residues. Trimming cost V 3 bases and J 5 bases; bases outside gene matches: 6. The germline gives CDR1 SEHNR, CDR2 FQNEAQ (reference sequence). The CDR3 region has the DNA TGTGCCAGCAGCTTCACCGGGAGGGCCGACGAGCAGTACTTC. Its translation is CASSFTGRADEQYF.

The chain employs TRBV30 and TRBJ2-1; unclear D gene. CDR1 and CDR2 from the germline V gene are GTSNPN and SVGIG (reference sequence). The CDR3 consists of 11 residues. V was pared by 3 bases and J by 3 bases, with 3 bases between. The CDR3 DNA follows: TGTGCCTGGAGCCACTACAATGAGCAGTTCTTC. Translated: CAWSHYNEQFF.

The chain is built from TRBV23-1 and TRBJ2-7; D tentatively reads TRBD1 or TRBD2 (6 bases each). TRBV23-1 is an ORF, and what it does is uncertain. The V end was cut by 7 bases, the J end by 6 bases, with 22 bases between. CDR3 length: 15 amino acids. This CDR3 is CASMGGLGAVCEQYF. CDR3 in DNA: TGCGCCAGCATGGGGGGTTTGGGGGCGGTCTGCGAGCAGTACTTC.

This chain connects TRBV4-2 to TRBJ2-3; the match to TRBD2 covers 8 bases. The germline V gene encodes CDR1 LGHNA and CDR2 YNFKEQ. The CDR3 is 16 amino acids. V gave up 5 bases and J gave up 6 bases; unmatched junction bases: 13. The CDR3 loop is CASSSTGGPFPDTQYF. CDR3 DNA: TGTGCCAGCAGCAGCACGGGAGGGCCTTTTCCTGATACGCAGTATTTT.

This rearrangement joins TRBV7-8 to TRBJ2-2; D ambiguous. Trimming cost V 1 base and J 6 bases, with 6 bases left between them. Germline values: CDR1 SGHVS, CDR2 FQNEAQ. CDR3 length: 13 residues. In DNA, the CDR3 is TGTGCCAGCAGCTTAGTCTTGTCCGGGGAGCTGTTTTTT. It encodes CASSLVLSGELFF. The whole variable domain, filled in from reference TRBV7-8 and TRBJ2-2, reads GAGVSQSPRYKVAKRGQDVALRCDPISGHVSLFWYQQALGQGPEFLTYFQNEAQLDKSGLPSDRFFAERPEGSVSTLKIQRTQQEDSAVYLCASSLVLSGELFFGEGSRLTVL.

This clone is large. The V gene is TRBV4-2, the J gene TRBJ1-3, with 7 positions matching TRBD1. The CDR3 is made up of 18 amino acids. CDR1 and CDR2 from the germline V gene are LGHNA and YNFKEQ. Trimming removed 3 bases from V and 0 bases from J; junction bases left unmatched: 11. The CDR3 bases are TGTGCCAGCAGCCAGTTGGAAGGGACAGCAATCTCTGGAAACACCATATATTTT. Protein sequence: CASSQLEGTAISGNTIYF.

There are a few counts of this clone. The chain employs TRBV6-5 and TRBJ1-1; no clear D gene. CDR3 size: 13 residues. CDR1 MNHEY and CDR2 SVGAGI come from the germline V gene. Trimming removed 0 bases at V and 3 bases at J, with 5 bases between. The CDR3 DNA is TGTGCCAGCAGTTACTCTGGCTACACTGAAGCTTTCTTT. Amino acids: CASSYSGYTEAFF.

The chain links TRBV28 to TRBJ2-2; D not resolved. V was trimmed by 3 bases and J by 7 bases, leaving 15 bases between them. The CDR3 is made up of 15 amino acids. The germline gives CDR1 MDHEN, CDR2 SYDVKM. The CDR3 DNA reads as TGTGCCAGCAGTTTTGACAAGATCGCCGTCGGGGAGCTGTTTTTT. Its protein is CASSFDKIAVGELFF.

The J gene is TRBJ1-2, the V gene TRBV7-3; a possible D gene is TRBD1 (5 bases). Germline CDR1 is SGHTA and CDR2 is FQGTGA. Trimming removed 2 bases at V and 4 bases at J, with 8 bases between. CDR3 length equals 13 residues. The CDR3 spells CASSLGGGYGYTF. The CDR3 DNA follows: TGTGCCAGCAGCTTAGGGGGAGGCTATGGCTACACCTTC.

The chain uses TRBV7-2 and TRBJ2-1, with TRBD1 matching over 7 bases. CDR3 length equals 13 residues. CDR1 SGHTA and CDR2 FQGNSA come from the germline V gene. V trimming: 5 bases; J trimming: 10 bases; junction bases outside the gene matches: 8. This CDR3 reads CASSQDRVGEQFF. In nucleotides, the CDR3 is TGTGCCAGCAGCCAAGACAGGGTAGGGGAGCAGTTCTTC.